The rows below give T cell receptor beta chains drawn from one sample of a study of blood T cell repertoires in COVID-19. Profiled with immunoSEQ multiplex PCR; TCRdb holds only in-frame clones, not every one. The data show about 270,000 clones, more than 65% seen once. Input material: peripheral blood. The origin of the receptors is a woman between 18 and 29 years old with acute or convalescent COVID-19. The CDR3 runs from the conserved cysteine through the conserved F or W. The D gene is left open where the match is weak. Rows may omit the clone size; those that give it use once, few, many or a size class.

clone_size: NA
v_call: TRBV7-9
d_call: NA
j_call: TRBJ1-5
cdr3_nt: TGTGCCAGCAGCTCCGAGGGCTGGGGTCAGCCCCAGCATTTT
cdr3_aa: CASSSEGWGQPQHF

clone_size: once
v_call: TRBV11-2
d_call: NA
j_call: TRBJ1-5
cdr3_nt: TGTGCCAGCAGGGTAGGGGCGACTCTATTACCCCAGCATTTT
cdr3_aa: CASRVGATLLPQHF

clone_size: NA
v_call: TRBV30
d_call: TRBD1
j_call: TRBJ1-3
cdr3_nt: TGTGCCTGGAGCGCAGACAGGGGTTTGAACACCATATATTTT
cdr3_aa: CAWSADRGLNTIYF

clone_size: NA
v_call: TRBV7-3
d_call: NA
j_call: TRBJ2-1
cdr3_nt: TGTGCCAGCAGTAGCGCATCCCCCCGGGTAAACAATGAGCAGTTCTTC
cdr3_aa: CASSSASPRVNNEQFF

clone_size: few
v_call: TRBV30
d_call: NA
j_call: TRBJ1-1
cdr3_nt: TGTGCCTGGAGTGAGGCAGGCCACACTGAAGCTTTCTTT
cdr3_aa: CAWSEAGHTEAFF

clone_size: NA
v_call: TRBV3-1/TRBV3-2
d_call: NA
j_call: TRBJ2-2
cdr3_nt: TGTGCCAGCAGCCAAATGAAACCTAGCACCGGGGAGCTGTTTTTT
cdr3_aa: CASSQMKPSTGELFF

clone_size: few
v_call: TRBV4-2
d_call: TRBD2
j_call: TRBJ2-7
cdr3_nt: TGTGCCAGCAGCAGACGGACTAGCGCAAACTACGAGCAGTACTTC
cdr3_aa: CASSRRTSANYEQYF

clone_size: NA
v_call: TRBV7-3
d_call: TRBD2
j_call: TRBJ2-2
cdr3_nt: TGTGCCAGCAGCCGATCCCCTCTAGCGGGAGTTGGCGGGGAGCTGTTTTTT
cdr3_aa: CASSRSPLAGVGGELFF

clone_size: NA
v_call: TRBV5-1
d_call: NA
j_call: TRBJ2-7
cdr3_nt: TGCGCCAGCACCATTGTTCCCGGGAGTAGCTCCTACGAGCAGTACTTC
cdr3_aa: CASTIVPGSSSYEQYF

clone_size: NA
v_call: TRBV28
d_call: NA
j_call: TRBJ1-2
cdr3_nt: TGTGCCAGCAGTTTAAGGGGGACTGGCTACACCTTC
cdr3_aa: CASSLRGTGYTF

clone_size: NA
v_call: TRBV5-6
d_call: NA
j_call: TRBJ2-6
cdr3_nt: TGTGCCAGCAGCCCTCGGGGGAGTTCAATTTTCTCTGGGGCCAACGTCCTGACTTTC
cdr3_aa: CASSPRGSSIFSGANVLTF

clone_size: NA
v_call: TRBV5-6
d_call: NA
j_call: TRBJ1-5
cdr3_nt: TGTGCCAGCAGCTTGGCGGGAGTGGGCGTCCAGCATTTT
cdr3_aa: CASSLAGVGVQHF

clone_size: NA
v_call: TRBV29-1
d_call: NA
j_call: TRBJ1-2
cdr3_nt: TGCAGCGTTGCCGGGACGGGAGTTGGCTACACCTTC
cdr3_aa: CSVAGTGVGYTF

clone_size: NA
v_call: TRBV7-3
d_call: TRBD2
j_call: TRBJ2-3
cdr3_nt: TGTGCCAGCCAGCTAGCGGGAGGGACAGATACGCAGTATTTT
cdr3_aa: CASQLAGGTDTQYF

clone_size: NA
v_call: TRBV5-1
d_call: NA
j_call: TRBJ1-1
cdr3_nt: TGCGCCAGCAGCTTGGGACCGGGGGGCGCCGGGACTGAAGCTTTCTTT
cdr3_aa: CASSLGPGGAGTEAFF

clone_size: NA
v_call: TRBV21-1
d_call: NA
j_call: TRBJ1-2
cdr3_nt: TGTGCCAGCACCGAAAGGAGAGGGTACTATGGCTACACCTTC
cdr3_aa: CASTERRGYYGYTF

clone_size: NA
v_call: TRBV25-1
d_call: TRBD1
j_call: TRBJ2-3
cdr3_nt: TGTGCCAGCACCGCCGTTTTTGGGACAGGGGGCGAAGATACGCAGTATTTT
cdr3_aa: CASTAVFGTGGEDTQYF

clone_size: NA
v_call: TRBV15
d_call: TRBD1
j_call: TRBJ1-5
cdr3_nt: TGTGCCACTCGGACAGGTGATAATAGCAATCAGCCCCAGCATTTT
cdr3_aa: CATRTGDNSNQPQHF

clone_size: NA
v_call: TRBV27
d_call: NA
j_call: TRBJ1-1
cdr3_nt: TGTGCCAGCAGTTTACTCAGCAATCAGGGCAACACTGAAGCTTTCTTT
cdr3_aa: CASSLLSNQGNTEAFF

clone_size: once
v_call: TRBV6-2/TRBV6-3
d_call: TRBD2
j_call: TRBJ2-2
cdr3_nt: TGTGCCAGCAGTTACCGGGCTAGCGGGAGGCCGAACACCGGGGAGCTGTTTTTT
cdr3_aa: CASSYRASGRPNTGELFF

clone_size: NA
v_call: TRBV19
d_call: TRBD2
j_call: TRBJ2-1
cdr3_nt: TGTGCCAGTAGTGGGGCGGGAGTGAGCTCCTACAATGAGCAGTTCTTC
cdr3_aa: CASSGAGVSSYNEQFF

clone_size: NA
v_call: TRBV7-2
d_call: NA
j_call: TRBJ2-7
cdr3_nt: TGTGCCAGCAGCTTAGGGACTTCCCTCGGCGAGCAGTACTTC
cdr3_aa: CASSLGTSLGEQYF

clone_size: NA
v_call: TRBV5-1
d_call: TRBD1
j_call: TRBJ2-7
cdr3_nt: TGCGCCAGCAGCTTCGACAGGGGGCGATACGAGCAGTACTTC
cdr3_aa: CASSFDRGRYEQYF

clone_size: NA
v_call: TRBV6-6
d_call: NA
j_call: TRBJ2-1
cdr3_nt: TGTGCCAGCAGTTACTCGGTCCCAGCGGCCGATGAGCAGTTCTTC
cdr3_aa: CASSYSVPAADEQFF

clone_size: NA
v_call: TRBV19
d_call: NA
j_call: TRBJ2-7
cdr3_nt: TGTGCCAGTAGTATAGATCTATCCAGCGCGACCCTCTCCTACGAGCAGTACTTC
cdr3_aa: CASSIDLSSATLSYEQYF

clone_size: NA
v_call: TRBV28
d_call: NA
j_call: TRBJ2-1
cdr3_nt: TGTGCCAGCAGTTTTTCCCACTCCTACAATGAGCAGTTCTTC
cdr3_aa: CASSFSHSYNEQFF

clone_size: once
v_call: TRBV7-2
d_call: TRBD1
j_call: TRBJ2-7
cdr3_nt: TGTGCCAGCAGCGGTTCGACAGGGAATGAGCAGTACTTC
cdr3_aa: CASSGSTGNEQYF